The T cell receptor beta chain described here comes from a study of blood T cells in healthy people across ages. Study-level background: Capture by template switching was about one barcoded beta molecule per two T cells.

CDR1 and CDR2 from the germline V gene are KGHDR and SFDVKD. Trimming removed 0 bases from V and 4 bases from J, with 19 bases in between. The CDR3 is 18 amino acids. This clonotype has a handful of counts. A second PCR, run for about 6 to 12 cycles, used a sample-barcoded 5' primer plus a J-beta primer mix. TCRdb re-derived calls from the 5' RACE reads in MiXCR, one entry per CDR3 protein. The sample comprises some 760,000 distinct CDR3 sequences, roughly 25% of which are singletons, and more than 3% rests with the top ten. These data also formed part of another study, on T cells of mothers and their children. This second study notes: Donation involved a few healthy Caucasian mothers and the six children that they had. Microchimeric T cell clones that persisted were not detected.

The receptor's source is a boy between 10 and 17 years old in good health. The rearrangement links TRBV24-1 to TRBJ2-3, with a tentative D call TRBD2 (5 bases). The material sequenced was blood. CDR3 sequence (DNA): TGTGCCACCAGTGATTTGACCCCCGGGGAACCGACCGCAGATACGCAGTATTTT. Encoded protein: CATSDLTPGEPTADTQYF.